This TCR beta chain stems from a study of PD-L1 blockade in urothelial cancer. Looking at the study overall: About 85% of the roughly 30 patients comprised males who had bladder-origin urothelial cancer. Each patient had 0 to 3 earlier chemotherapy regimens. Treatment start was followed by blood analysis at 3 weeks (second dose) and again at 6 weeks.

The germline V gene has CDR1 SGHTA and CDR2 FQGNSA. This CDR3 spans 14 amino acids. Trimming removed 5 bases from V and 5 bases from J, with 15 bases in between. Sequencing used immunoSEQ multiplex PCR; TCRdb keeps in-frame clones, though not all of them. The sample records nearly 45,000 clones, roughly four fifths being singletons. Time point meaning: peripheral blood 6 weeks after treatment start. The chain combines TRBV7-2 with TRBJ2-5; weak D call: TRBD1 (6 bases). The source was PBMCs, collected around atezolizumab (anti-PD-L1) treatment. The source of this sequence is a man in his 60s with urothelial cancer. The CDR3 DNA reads TGTGCCAGCAGCCCGGCCTGGACAGCCGAGACCCAGTACTTC. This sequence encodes CASSPAWTAETQYF.